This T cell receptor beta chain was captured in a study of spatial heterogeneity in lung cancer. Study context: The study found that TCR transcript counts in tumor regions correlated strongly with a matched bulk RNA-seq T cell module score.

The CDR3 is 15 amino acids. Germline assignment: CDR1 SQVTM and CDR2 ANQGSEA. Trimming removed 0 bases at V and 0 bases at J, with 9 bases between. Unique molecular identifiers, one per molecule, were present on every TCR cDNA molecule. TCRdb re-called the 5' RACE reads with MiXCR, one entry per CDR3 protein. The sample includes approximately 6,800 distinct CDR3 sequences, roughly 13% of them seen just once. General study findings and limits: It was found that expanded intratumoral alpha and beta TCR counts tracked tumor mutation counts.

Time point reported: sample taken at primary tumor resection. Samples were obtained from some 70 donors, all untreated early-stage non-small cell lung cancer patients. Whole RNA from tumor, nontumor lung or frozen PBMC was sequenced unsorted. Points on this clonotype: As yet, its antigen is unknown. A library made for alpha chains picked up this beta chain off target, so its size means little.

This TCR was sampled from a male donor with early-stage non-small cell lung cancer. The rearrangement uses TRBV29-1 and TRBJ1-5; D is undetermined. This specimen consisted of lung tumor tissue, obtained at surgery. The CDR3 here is CSVEEFPGSNQPQHF. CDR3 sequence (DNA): TGCAGCGTTGAAGAATTCCCGGGTAGCAATCAGCCCCAGCATTTT. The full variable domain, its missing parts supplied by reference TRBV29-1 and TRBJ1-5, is SAVISQKPSRDICQRGTSLTIQCQVDSQVTMMFWYRQQPGQSLTLIATANQGSEATYESGFVIDKFPISRPNLTFSTLTVSNMSPEDSSIYLCSVEEFPGSNQPQHFGDGTRLSIL.